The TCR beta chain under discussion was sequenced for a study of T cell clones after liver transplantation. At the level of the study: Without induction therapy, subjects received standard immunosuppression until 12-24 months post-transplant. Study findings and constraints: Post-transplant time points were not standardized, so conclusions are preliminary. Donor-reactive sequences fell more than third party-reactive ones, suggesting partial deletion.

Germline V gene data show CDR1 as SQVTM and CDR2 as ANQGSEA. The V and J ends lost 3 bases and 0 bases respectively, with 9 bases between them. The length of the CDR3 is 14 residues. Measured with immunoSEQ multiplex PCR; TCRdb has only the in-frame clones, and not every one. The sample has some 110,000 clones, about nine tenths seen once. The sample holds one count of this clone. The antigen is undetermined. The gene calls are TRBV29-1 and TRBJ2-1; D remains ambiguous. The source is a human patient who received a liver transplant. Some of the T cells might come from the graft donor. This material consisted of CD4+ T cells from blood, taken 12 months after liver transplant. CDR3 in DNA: TGCAGCGTTGACGGCGGACCCTCCTACAATGAGCAGTTCTTC. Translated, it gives CSVDGGPSYNEQFF.